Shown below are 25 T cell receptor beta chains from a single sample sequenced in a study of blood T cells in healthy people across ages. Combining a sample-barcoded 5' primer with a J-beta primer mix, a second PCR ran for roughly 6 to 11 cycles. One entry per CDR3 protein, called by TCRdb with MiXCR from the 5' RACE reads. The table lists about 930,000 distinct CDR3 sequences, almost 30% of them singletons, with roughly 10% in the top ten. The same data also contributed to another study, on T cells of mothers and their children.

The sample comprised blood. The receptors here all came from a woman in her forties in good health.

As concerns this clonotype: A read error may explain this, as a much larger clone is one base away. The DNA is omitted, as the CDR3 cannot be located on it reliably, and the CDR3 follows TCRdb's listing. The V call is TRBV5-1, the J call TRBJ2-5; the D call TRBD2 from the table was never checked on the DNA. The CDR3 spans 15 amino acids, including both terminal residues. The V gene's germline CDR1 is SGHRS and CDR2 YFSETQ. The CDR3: CASSWGGGTQSELYF.

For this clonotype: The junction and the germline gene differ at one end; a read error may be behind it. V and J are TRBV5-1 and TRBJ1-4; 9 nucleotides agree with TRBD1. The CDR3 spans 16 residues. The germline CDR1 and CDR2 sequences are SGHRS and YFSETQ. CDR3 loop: CASSSTGQGGNEKPFF. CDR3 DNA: TGCGCCAGCAGCTCTACGGGACAGGGAGGAAATGAAAAACCGTTTTTT. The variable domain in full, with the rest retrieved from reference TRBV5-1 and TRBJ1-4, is KAGVTQTPRYLIKTRGQQVTLSCSPISGHRSVSWYQQTPGQGLQFLFEYFSETQRNKGNFPGRFSGRQFSNSRSEMNVSTLELGDSALYLCASSSTGQGGNEKPFFGSGTQLSVL.

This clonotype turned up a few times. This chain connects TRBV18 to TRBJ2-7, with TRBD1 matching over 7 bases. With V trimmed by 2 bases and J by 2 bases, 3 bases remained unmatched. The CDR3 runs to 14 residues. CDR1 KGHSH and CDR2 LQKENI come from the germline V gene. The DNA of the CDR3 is TGTGCCAGCTCACCAACAGGGGATACCTACGAGCAGTACTTC. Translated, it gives CASSPTGDTYEQYF. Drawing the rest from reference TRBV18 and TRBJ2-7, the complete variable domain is NAGVMQNPRHLVRRRGQEARLRCSPMKGHSHVYWYRQLPEEGLKFMVYLQKENIIDESGMPKERFSAEFPKEGPSILRIQQVVRGDSAAYFCASSPTGDTYEQYFGPGTRLTVT.

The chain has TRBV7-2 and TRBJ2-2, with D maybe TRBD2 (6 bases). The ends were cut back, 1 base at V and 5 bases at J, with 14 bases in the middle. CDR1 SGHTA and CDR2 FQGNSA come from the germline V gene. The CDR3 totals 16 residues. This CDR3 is CASSLDGRLVTGELFF. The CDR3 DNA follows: TGTGCCAGCAGCTTAGACGGACGACTAGTTACCGGGGAGCTGTTTTTT.

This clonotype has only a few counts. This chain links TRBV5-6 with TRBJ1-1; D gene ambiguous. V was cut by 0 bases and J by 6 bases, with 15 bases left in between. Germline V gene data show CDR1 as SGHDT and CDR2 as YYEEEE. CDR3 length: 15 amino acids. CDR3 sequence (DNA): TGTGCCAGCAGCTTGGGACCTACGAACATGGCTGAAGCTTTCTTT. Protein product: CASSLGPTNMAEAFF.

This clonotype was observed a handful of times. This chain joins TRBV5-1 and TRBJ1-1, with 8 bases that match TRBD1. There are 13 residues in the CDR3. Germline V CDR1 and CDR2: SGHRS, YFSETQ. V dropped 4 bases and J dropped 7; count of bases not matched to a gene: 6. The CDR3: CASSPRQGIEAFF. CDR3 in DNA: TGCGCCAGCAGCCCCCGACAGGGGATTGAAGCTTTCTTT.

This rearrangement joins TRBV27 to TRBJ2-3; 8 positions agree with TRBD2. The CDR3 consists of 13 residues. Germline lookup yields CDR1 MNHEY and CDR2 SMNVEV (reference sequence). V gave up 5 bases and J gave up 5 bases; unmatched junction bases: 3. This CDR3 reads CASSRGGQDTQYF. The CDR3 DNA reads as TGTGCCAGCAGTCGGGGGGGCCAAGATACGCAGTATTTT.

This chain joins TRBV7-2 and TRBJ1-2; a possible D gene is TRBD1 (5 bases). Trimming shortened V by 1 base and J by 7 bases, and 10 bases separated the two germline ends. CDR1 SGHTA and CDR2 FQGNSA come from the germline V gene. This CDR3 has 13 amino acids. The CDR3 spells CASSLEGLVGYTF. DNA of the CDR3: TGTGCCAGCAGCTTAGAGGGGCTTGTTGGCTACACCTTC.

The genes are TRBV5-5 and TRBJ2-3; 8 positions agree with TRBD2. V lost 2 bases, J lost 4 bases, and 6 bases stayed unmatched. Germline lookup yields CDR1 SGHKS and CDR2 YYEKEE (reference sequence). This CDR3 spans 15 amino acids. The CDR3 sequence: CASSLSRGVADTQYF. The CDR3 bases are TGTGCCAGCAGCTTATCGCGGGGGGTAGCAGATACGCAGTATTTT.

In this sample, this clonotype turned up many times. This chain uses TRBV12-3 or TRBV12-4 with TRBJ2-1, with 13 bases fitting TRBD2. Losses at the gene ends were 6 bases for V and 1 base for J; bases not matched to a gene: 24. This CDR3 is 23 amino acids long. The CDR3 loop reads CASSPPPGLAGHTSLASYNEQFF. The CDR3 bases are TGTGCCAGCAGCCCACCTCCGGGACTAGCGGGGCATACAAGCCTAGCTTCCTACAATGAGCAGTTCTTC.

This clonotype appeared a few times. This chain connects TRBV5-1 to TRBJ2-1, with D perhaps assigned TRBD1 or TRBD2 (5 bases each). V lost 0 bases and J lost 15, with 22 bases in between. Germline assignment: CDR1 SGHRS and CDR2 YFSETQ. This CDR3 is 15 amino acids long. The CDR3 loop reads CASSLGTLPRRGGFF. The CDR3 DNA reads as TGCGCCAGCAGCTTGGGGACACTTCCCCGCCGTGGGGGGTTCTTC.

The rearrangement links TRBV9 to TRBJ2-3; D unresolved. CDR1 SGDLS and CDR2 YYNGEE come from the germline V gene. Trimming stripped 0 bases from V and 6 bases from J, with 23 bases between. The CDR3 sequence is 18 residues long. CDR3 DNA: TGTGCCAGCAGCGTAGACGATTCAGACACACCCTGGATGGATACGCAGTATTTT. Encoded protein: CASSVDDSDTPWMDTQYF. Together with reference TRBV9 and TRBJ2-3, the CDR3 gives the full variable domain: DSGVTQTPKHLITATGQRVTLRCSPRSGDLSVYWYQQSLDQGLQFLIQYYNGEERAKGNILERFSAQQFPDLHSELNLSSLELGDSALYFCASSVDDSDTPWMDTQYFGPGTRLTVL.

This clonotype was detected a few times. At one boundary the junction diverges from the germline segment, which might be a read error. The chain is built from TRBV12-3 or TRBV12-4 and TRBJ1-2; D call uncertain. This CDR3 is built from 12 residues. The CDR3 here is CVSSLASYGYTF. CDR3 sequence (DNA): TGTGTCAGCAGTTTAGCATCCTATGGCTACACCTTC.

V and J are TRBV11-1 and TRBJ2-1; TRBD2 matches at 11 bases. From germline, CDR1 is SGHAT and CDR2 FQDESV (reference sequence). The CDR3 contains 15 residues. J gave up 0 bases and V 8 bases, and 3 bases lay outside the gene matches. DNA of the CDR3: TGTGCCAGCGCTAGCGGGGGGAGCTCCTACAATGAGCAGTTCTTC. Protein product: CASASGGSSYNEQFF.

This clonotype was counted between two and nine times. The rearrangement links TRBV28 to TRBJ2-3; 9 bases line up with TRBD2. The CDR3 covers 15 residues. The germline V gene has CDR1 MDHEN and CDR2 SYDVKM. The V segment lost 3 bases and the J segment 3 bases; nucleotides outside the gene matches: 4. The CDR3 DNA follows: TGTGCCAGCAGTTTGGTGCTAGCGGGGACAGATACGCAGTATTTT. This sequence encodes CASSLVLAGTDTQYF.

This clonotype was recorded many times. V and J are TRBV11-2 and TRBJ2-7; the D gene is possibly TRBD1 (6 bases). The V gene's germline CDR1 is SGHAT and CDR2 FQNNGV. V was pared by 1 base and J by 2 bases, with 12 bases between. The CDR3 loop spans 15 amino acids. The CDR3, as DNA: TGTGCCAGCAGCTTAGGACAGGCGGACACCTACGAGCAGTACTTC. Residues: CASSLGQADTYEQYF.

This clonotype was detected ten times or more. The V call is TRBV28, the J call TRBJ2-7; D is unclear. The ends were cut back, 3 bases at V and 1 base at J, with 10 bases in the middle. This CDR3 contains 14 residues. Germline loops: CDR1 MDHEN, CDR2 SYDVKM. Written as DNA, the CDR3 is TGTGCCAGCAGTTTGTTTACTGGATCCTACGAGCAGTACTTC. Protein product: CASSLFTGSYEQYF.

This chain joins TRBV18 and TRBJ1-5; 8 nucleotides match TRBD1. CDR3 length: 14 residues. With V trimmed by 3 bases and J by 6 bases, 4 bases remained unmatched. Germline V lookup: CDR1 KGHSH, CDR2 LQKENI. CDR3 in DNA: TGTGCCAGCTCACCTGGACAGGGCGCTCAGCCCCAGCATTTT. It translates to CASSPGQGAQPQHF.

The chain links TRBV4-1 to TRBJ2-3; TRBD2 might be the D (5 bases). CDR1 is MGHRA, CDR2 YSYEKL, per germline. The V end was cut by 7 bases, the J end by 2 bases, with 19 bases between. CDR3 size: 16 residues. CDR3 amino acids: CASTLRHGVNTDTQYF. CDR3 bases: TGCGCCAGCACCCTACGACACGGGGTTAACACAGATACGCAGTATTTT.

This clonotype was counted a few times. The CDR3: CSALAGGPTGELFF. The CDR3 DNA reads TGCAGCGCTCTAGCGGGGGGGCCGACCGGGGAGCTGTTTTTT. J is TRBJ2-2 and V is TRBV29-1; 12 bases fit TRBD2. The CDR3 has 14 amino acids. The germline V gene encodes CDR1 SQVTM and CDR2 ANQGSEA. The trim removed 7 bases at V and 5 bases at J, leaving 5 bases unmatched.

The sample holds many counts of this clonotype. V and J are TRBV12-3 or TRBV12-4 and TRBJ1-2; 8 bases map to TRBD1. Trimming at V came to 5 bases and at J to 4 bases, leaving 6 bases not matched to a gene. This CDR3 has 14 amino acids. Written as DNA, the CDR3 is TGTGCCAGCAGTAACCGGGACAGGTCCTATGGCTACACCTTC. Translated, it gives CASSNRDRSYGYTF.

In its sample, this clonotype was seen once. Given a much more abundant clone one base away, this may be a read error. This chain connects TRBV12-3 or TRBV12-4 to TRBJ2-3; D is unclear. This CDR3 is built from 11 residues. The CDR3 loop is CASGFGDAQYF. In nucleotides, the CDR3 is TGTGCCAGCGGGTTTGGAGATGCGCAGTATTTT.

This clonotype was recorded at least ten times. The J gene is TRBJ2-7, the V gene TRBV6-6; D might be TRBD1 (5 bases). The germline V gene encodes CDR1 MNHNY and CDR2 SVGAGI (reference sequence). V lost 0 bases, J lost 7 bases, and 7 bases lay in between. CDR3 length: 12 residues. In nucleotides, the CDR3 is TGTGCCAGCAGTTACTCGGGGCTGGAGCAGTACTTC. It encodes CASSYSGLEQYF.

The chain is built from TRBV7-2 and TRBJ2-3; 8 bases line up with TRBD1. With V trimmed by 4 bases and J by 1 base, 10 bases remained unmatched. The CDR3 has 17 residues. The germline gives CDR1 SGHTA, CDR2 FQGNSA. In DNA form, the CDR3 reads TGTGCCAGCAGCTCCCGTAACAGGGGGTGCGGCACAGATACGCAGTATTTT. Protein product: CASSSRNRGCGTDTQYF. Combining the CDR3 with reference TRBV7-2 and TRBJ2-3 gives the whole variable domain GAGVSQSPSNKVTEKGKDVELRCDPISGHTALYWYRQSLGQGLEFLIYFQGNSAPDKSGLPSDRFSAERTGGSVSTLTIQRTQQEDSAVYLCASSSRNRGCGTDTQYFGPGTRLTVL.

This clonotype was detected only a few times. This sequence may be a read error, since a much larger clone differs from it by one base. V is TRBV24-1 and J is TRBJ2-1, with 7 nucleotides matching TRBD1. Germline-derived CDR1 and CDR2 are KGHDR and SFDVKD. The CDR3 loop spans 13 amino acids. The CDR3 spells CATGDRAWDEQFF. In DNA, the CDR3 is TGTGCCACCGGTGACAGGGCGTGGGATGAGCAGTTCTTC.